A selection of T cell receptor beta chains follows, all from one sample in a study of post-analysis software for immune sequencing data. A single record per CDR3 protein comes from TCRdb applying MiXCR to the PCR reads. Of about 770,000 distinct CDR3 sequences in the sample, about 45% were seen once. The specimen was blood. Receptors originate from a girl aged 5 to 17 with multiple sclerosis. Both conserved end residues are part of each CDR3. Fields, in order: D gene, clone size, J gene, V gene, CDR3 protein, CDR3 DNA. The D gene is left open where the match is weak. Only part of the rows carry a size: once, few, many, or a class if the clone is expanded.

TRBD1,few,TRBJ2-6,TRBV25-1,CASSESGDRLSSGANVLTF,TGTGCCAGCAGTGAATCAGGGGACAGGCTGAGCTCTGGGGCCAACGTCCTGACTTTC
-,few,TRBJ2-1,TRBV6-1,CASKVAVTLAYNEQFF,TGTGCCAGCAAGGTAGCGGTGACCCTAGCCTACAATGAGCAGTTCTTC
-,-,TRBJ2-1,TRBV5-6,CASRGLSYNEQFF,TGTGCGAGTAGGGGTCTCTCCTACAATGAGCAGTTCTTC
-,-,TRBJ2-5,TRBV3-1,CASSQDGVGLGGRETQYF,TGTGCCAGCAGCCAAGATGGGGTCGGACTGGGGGGCAGGGAGACCCAGTACTTC
-,-,TRBJ2-1,TRBV9,CASSVGGRVNEQFF,TGTGCCAGCAGCGTAGGGGGCAGGGTCAATGAGCAGTTCTTC
TRBD2,few,TRBJ2-1,TRBV28,CASSLAGREQFF,TGTGCCAGCAGTTTAGCCGGGAGGGAGCAGTTCTTC
-,-,TRBJ2-5,TRBV12-3/TRBV12-4,CASSRNQETQYF,TGTGCCAGCAGCCGAAACCAAGAGACCCAGTACTTC
-,-,TRBJ2-1,TRBV19,CATDSRTRGSGQFF,TGTGCCACAGACTCTCGGACTAGGGGGTCTGGGCAGTTCTTC
-,-,TRBJ2-7,TRBV13,CASSGRVTYEQYF,TGTGCCAGCAGCGGACGGGTCACCTACGAGCAGTACTTC
-,few,TRBJ1-2,TRBV30,CAWTRGALYGYTF,TGTGCCTGGACGAGAGGGGCCCTCTATGGCTACACCTTC
TRBD2,-,TRBJ2-1,TRBV20-1,CSASPGLAGPSSYNEQFF,TGCAGTGCTTCTCCGGGACTAGCGGGACCTAGCTCCTACAATGAGCAGTTCTTC
-,-,TRBJ2-1,TRBV24-1,CATSAYRSSSYNEQFF,TGTGCCACCAGTGCGTACAGGTCAAGCTCCTACAATGAGCAGTTCTTC
-,-,TRBJ2-1,TRBV24-1,CATSDFRSCNEQFF,TGTGCCACCAGTGATTTCCGAAGTTGCAATGAGCAGTTCTTC
-,-,TRBJ2-5,TRBV6-2/TRBV6-3,CASREGLIGETQYF,TGTGCCAGCAGGGAAGGTCTAATCGGAGAGACCCAGTACTTC
-,many,TRBJ2-1,TRBV12-3/TRBV12-4,CATIEGGGANEQFF,TGTGCCACCATTGAGGGCGGAGGGGCCAATGAGCAGTTCTTC
-,-,TRBJ2-7,TRBV7-2,CAGSLDPGSSYEQYF,TGTGCCGGCAGCTTAGATCCCGGGAGTTCGTACGAGCAGTACTTC
TRBD1,-,TRBJ2-7,TRBV20-1,CSARRVGDRGVYEQYF,TGCAGTGCTAGAAGGGTTGGGGACAGGGGGGTCTACGAGCAGTACTTC